This T cell receptor (beta chain) was retrieved from a study of regulatory T cells in long-lasting Graves disease. Sample time point: newly diagnosed GD, antithyroid drugs for less than 3 months. TCR sequences were obtained from RNA taken from PBMCs. CDR1 and CDR2 (germline): LGHNT, FRNRAP. The V end was cut by 1 base, the J end by 2 bases, with 15 bases between. The CDR3 loop spans 18 amino acids. Arm-PCR of CDR3 regions and iRepertoire HTBI primers were used to build TCR beta libraries. TCRdb called the multiplex PCR reads again in MiXCR, with one record for every CDR3 protein. The sample consists of approximately 310,000 distinct CDR3 sequences, about 18% of them appearing once.

The rearrangement uses TRBV12-5 and TRBJ2-6; no reliable D call. This receptor was taken from a female donor with Graves disease. Specimen: peripheral blood mononuclear cells (PBMCs), collected at new diagnosis, from a patient treated with antithyroid drugs. The CDR3 reads CASGLDTIGVPGANVLTF. CDR3 DNA sequence: TGTGCTAGTGGTTTGGACACCATAGGAGTCCCTGGGGCCAACGTCCTGACTTTC.